This section outlines one TCR beta chain sequence together with its context. Its target is not known. These data belong to a study of OX40 agonist ivuxolimab in advanced cancers. V lost 1 base, J lost 5 bases, and 11 bases lay in between. Germline-derived CDR1 and CDR2 are LGHNA and YSLEER. The CDR3 runs 14 residues. TCRdb's copy holds only in-frame clones and misses some; the assay was immunoSEQ multiplex PCR. Of tens of thousands of clones in the sample, nearly 85% were seen once. Findings of the study overall: Low normalized T-cell clonal expansion also characterized some of the nonresponders.

J is TRBJ1-2 and V is TRBV4-3; no reliable D call. The receptor was isolated from an adult with an advanced solid tumor such as melanoma, head and neck, liver or kidney cancer. This specimen was CD4+ or CD8+ T cells sorted from blood, taken in a trial of the OX40 agonist ivuxolimab. DNA of the CDR3: TGCGCCAGCAGCCAAGCATACGGGGAGTATGGCTACACCTTC. This codes for CASSQAYGEYGYTF.